The clone carrying this TCR beta chain appeared a few times. No antigen is known for it. The J segment lost 6 bases and the V segment lost 4 bases, leaving 5 bases of the junction unmatched. The germline gives CDR1 SGHNT, CDR2 YYREEE (reference sequence). The CDR3 spans 14 residues. These data belong to a study of radiotherapy plus CTLA-4 blockade in lung cancer. For the study at large: Patients showed objective responses in about 20% of cases and disease control in around 30%.

Focal radiation plus CTLA-4 blockade with ipilimumab was administered to patients who had chemo-refractory metastatic non-small-cell lung cancer. Method: immunoSEQ multiplex PCR; TCRdb's copy keeps in-frame clones and lacks some. This sample has about 45,000 clones; 70% to 80% occur once, and the top ten carry under 9.5%. Study observations and caveats: An expansion of tumor-derived TCR clones occurred in blood after radiotherapy plus ipilimumab.

The source material was peripheral blood, sampled from a patient treated with radiotherapy plus ipilimumab. J is TRBJ1-1 and V is TRBV5-4; TRBD1 aligns across 11 bases. This clonotype was sampled from a human donor with non-small cell lung cancer who had stable disease on radiotherapy plus ipilimumab. CDR3 in amino acids: CASSRGQGGSEAFF. The CDR3 coding sequence is TGTGCCAGCAGCCGGGGACAGGGGGGTTCTGAAGCTTTCTTT.